This TCR beta chain emerged from a study of blood T cell repertoires in COVID-19. Study context: The cDNA or gDNA used as material had been derived from T cells, B-cell-depleted T cells, or PBMCs.

In the authors' methods: Nucleated cell counts were estimated from reference gene primer amplification. The table came from immunoSEQ multiplex PCR; TCRdb's copy has only in-frame clones and leaves some out. The V and J calls and clone size were taken over from that table, and D and trimming were inferred from the DNA. The repertoire has roughly 150,000 clones, 75% to 90% of them found once; the top ten carry around 4.2%. Adults between about 18 and 89 years of age took part from under 30 US areas. Recovery among Cohort 3 donors was established by two negative PCRs, clearance, or symptom resolution. Germline V gives CDR1 SEHNR, CDR2 FQNEAQ (reference sequence). This CDR3 has 16 residues. V was clipped by 3 bases and J by 0 bases, with 9 bases between them.

The rearrangement links TRBV7-9 to TRBJ2-6, with D tentatively TRBD1 (5 bases). Sequencing was done on a sample of PBMCs or T cells enriched from blood (not recorded which). The receptor was derived from a man between 45 and 60 years old who had recovered from COVID-19. The CDR3 nucleotides read TGTGCCAGCAGCTTGGGGCGGACCTCTGGGGCCAACGTCCTGACTTTC. This gives the protein CASSLGRTSGANVLTF.